The next 23 T cell receptor beta chains were all read from a single sample in a study of blood T cell repertoires in COVID-19. Profiling relied on immunoSEQ multiplex PCR, and the TCRdb table lists in-frame clones only, not all of them. This sample has fewer than 250,000 clones, with roughly four fifths found just once. Sequencing input: peripheral blood. These receptors came from an older woman with acute or convalescent COVID-19.

The chain is built from TRBV3-1 (or the pseudogene TRBV3-2) and TRBJ1-1; 8 bases are a match to TRBD1. Germline trimming cut 7 bases from V and 1 base from J; bases unmatched to any gene: 5. CDR1 LGHDT and CDR2 YNNKEL come from the germline V gene (reference sequence). The CDR3 spans 14 residues. The CDR3 loop is CASTDRGRNTEAFF. The CDR3 nucleotides read TGTGCCAGCACCGACAGGGGTAGGAACACTGAAGCTTTCTTT.

The V and J genes are TRBV6-6 and TRBJ1-1, with D possibly TRBD1 on 6 matching bases. Germline V lookup: CDR1 MNHNY, CDR2 SVGAGI (reference sequence). V lost 4 bases and J lost 1, with 10 bases in between. This CDR3 region has 14 residues. CDR3 in DNA: TGTGCCAGCAGTTTTAGACAGGAGAACACTGAAGCTTTCTTT. Amino acids: CASSFRQENTEAFF.

Worth noting for this clone: Different DNA sequences within this sample yield the same CDR3. The V call is TRBV27, the J call TRBJ1-5; D may be TRBD1 (5 bases). V was clipped by 4 bases and J by 3 bases, with 10 bases between them. The germline V gene encodes CDR1 MNHEY and CDR2 SMNVEV (reference sequence). This CDR3 comprises 14 residues. The CDR3 DNA sequence: TGTGCCAGCAGTTCCCAGGGCGCCAATCAGCCCCAGCATTTT. Translated, it gives CASSSQGANQPQHF.

The rearrangement joins TRBV30 to TRBJ2-3, with TRBD2 identical over 8 bases. Germline trimming cut 2 bases from V and 8 bases from J; bases unmatched to any gene: 15. This CDR3 region has 16 residues. In germline, CDR1 is GTSNPN, CDR2 SVGIG (reference sequence). The CDR3 sequence is CAWSYPGRGAGFTQYF. CDR3 coding DNA: TGTGCCTGGAGTTACCCGGGGCGGGGGGCTGGGTTTACGCAGTATTTT.

The chain couples TRBV5-1 to TRBJ1-4; 9 bases are a match to TRBD1. Looked up from germline, CDR1 is SGHRS and CDR2 is YFSETQ. This CDR3 is 16 amino acids long. V trimming: 0 bases; J trimming: 2 bases; junction bases outside the gene matches: 2. The CDR3 region has the DNA TGCGCCAGCAGCTTGGGAGGACAGGGGACTAATGAAAAACTGTTTTTT. Protein sequence: CASSLGGQGTNEKLFF.

The chain uses TRBV5-1 and TRBJ1-3; 9 positions match TRBD1. Germline assignment: CDR1 SGHRS and CDR2 YFSETQ. The CDR3 loop spans 15 amino acids. With 4 bases clipped from V and 2 bases from J, the junction kept 4 bases outside the gene matches. This CDR3 reads CASSPNRGPGNTIYF. The DNA for the CDR3 is TGCGCCAGCAGCCCGAACAGGGGGCCTGGAAACACCATATATTTT.

In its sample, this clone was seen once. This rearrangement joins TRBV4-2 to TRBJ2-7, with D possibly TRBD1 on 5 matching bases. CDR1 and CDR2 from the germline V gene are LGHNA and YNFKEQ. This CDR3 is built from 16 residues. The V end was cut by 0 bases, the J end by 1 base, with 13 bases between. CDR3 in amino acids: CASSQERTLASYEQYF. The CDR3, as DNA: TGTGCCAGCAGCCAAGAAAGGACACTCGCATCCTACGAGCAGTACTTC.

There are a few counts of this clone. V usage is TRBV4-2 and J usage is TRBJ2-5; TRBD1 matches at 9 bases. The length of the CDR3 is 16 residues. Germline V gives CDR1 LGHNA, CDR2 YNFKEQ. V was pared by 1 base and J by 5 bases, with 8 bases of the junction left unmatched. CDR3 region: CASSQAGQGGGETQYF. For the CDR3, the DNA is TGTGCCAGCAGCCAAGCGGGACAGGGTGGCGGGGAGACCCAGTACTTC.

The V and J genes are TRBV5-8 and TRBJ1-4, with 8 positions matching TRBD1. V was clipped by 0 bases and J by 8 bases; unmatched bases: 6. Germline V gives CDR1 SGHTS, CDR2 YDEGEE. The CDR3 loop spans 15 amino acids. The CDR3: CASSLAQGGGEKLFF. CDR3 nucleotides: TGTGCCAGCAGCTTGGCACAGGGGGGAGGCGAAAAACTGTTTTTT.

V gene TRBV29-1 combines with J gene TRBJ1-1; 12 nucleotides line up with TRBD1. J was trimmed by 1 base and V by 7 bases; bases with no gene match: 4. The CDR3 extends over 14 amino acids. Germline V gene sequence: CDR1 SQVTM, CDR2 ANQGSEA. The CDR3 DNA reads TGCAGCGCAAGGGACAGGGGGCGGAACACTGAAGCTTTCTTT. Protein sequence: CSARDRGRNTEAFF. Supplemented by reference TRBV29-1 and TRBJ1-1, the full variable domain reads SAVISQKPSRDICQRGTSLTIQCQVDSQVTMMFWYRQQPGQSLTLIATANQGSEATYESGFVIDKFPISRPNLTFSTLTVSNMSPEDSSIYLCSARDRGRNTEAFFGQGTRLTVV.

V gene TRBV7-2 combines with J gene TRBJ2-5; unclear D gene. From germline, CDR1 is SGHTA and CDR2 FQGNSA. V was cut by 2 bases and J by 4 bases, with 11 bases left in between. The CDR3 runs to 14 residues. The CDR3 loop reads CASSLFERVETQYF. The CDR3 bases are TGTGCCAGCAGCTTATTCGAGCGAGTAGAGACCCAGTACTTC. The entire variable domain, with the rest obtained from reference TRBV7-2 and TRBJ2-5, is as follows: GAGVSQSPSNKVTEKGKDVELRCDPISGHTALYWYRQSLGQGLEFLIYFQGNSAPDKSGLPSDRFSAERTGGSVSTLTIQRTQQEDSAVYLCASSLFERVETQYFGPGTRLLVL.

The chain has TRBV3-1 (or the pseudogene TRBV3-2) and TRBJ1-6, with TRBD1 as a possible D gene (6 bases). CDR3 length equals 16 residues. Trimming shortened V by 1 base and J by 3 bases, and 10 bases separated the two germline ends. CDR1 and CDR2 (germline): LGHDT, YNNKEL (reference sequence). For the CDR3, the DNA is TGTGCCAGCAGCCAAGGGACAGACTTCTATAATTCACCCCTCCACTTT. This codes for CASSQGTDFYNSPLHF.

The rearrangement uses TRBV6-2 or TRBV6-3 and TRBJ1-3; D not resolved. Germline CDR1 MNHEY, CDR2 SVGEGT. The CDR3 contains 15 residues. Trimming shortened V by 6 bases and J by 4 bases, and 16 bases separated the two germline ends. CDR3 in DNA: TGTGCCAGCAGGTACCGAGGCCTCCTGGGAAACACCATATATTTT. Translation: CASRYRGLLGNTIYF.

V and J are TRBV5-1 and TRBJ1-3; D is perhaps TRBD1 (5 bases). V lost 4 bases and J lost 1, with 15 bases in between. The CDR3 loop spans 16 amino acids. Germline CDR1 SGHRS, CDR2 YFSETQ. For the CDR3, the DNA is TGCGCCAGCAGCCTTCGGGGACTGACGTCTGGAAACACCATATATTTT. It encodes CASSLRGLTSGNTIYF. The complete variable domain, with remaining parts taken from reference TRBV5-1 and TRBJ1-3, reads KAGVTQTPRYLIKTRGQQVTLSCSPISGHRSVSWYQQTPGQGLQFLFEYFSETQRNKGNFPGRFSGRQFSNSRSEMNVSTLELGDSALYLCASSLRGLTSGNTIYFGEGSWLTVV.

V usage is TRBV18 and J usage is TRBJ1-5; a possible D gene is TRBD1 (5 bases). The CDR3 has 15 amino acids. From germline, CDR1 is KGHSH and CDR2 LQKENI. V lost 3 bases to trimming and J lost 3 bases, with 12 bases between them. CDR3 DNA: TGTGCCAGCTCACCCGCGGGACGGTTCAATCAGCCCCAGCATTTT. Residues: CASSPAGRFNQPQHF.

This chain links TRBV19 with TRBJ1-1; 8 bases align to TRBD1. Per the germline V gene, CDR1 is LNHDA and CDR2 is SQIVND (reference sequence). V trimming: 2 bases; J trimming: 5 bases; junction bases outside the gene matches: 1. There are 13 residues in the CDR3. The CDR3 is CASSIQGATEAFF. CDR3 in DNA: TGTGCCAGTAGTATACAGGGGGCAACTGAAGCTTTCTTT. The variable domain in full, completed from reference TRBV19 and TRBJ1-1, reads DGGITQSPKYLFRKEGQNVTLSCEQNLNHDAMYWYRQDPGQGLRLIYYSQIVNDFQKGDIAEGYSVSREKKESFPLTVTSAQKNPTAFYLCASSIQGATEAFFGQGTRLTVV.

V usage is TRBV3-1 (or the pseudogene TRBV3-2) and J usage is TRBJ2-1; 11 nucleotides agree with TRBD1. V shed 6 bases, J shed 6 bases, and the junction held 13 bases outside the gene matches. This CDR3 region has 17 residues. Germline-derived CDR1 and CDR2 are LGHDT and YNNKEL (reference sequence). CDR3 loop: CASRLGQGAITPNEQFF. The CDR3 coding sequence is TGTGCCAGCAGACTTGGACAGGGGGCCATAACCCCCAATGAGCAGTTCTTC.

V is TRBV14 and J is TRBJ2-7; no definite D call. The CDR3 sequence is 15 residues long. Trimming stripped 2 bases from V and 3 bases from J, with 14 bases between. CDR1 is SGHDN, CDR2 FVKESK, per germline. CDR3 bases: TGTGCCAGCAGCCAACCCCTTTATCCCAGCTACGAGCAGTACTTC. Its translation is CASSQPLYPSYEQYF.

The chain uses TRBV7-2 and TRBJ1-6; TRBD1 matches at 11 bases. Germline V CDR1 and CDR2: SGHTA, FQGNSA. V was clipped by 5 bases and J by 11 bases; unmatched bases: 5. This CDR3 spans 14 amino acids. The CDR3 DNA reads as TGTGCCAGCAGCAAGGACAGGGGGCGTACACCCCTCCACTTT. This translates into CASSKDRGRTPLHF.

The chain is built from TRBV28 and TRBJ1-6; no firm D call. The CDR3 covers 15 residues. Germline CDR1 reads MDHEN; CDR2 reads SYDVKM. V shed 6 bases and J shed 2 bases, with 11 bases lying between them. This chain's CDR3 is CASSPPGTYNSPLHF. The CDR3 coding sequence is TGTGCCAGCAGCCCGCCGGGGACCTATAATTCACCCCTCCACTTT.

The chain recombines TRBV11-2 with TRBJ2-2; 8 positions match TRBD1. CDR3 length: 17 residues. Trimming removed 0 bases from V and 5 bases from J; junction bases left unmatched: 8. Looked up from germline, CDR1 is SGHAT and CDR2 is FQNNGV. DNA of the CDR3: TGTGCCAGCAGCTTAGATCCGGGACAGGTCTTGACCGGGGAGCTGTTTTTT. Translation gives CASSLDPGQVLTGELFF.

This chain joins TRBV19 and TRBJ2-6; TRBD1 aligns across 7 bases. This CDR3 is built from 17 residues. V was pared by 6 bases and J by 0 bases, with 8 bases of the junction left unmatched. Germline values: CDR1 LNHDA, CDR2 SQIVND (reference sequence). The CDR3 nucleotides read TGTGCCAGTAGCAAAACAGGGGCCCTCTCTGGGGCCAACGTCCTGACTTTC. It codes for CASSKTGALSGANVLTF. Supplemented by reference TRBV19 and TRBJ2-6, the full variable domain reads DGGITQSPKYLFRKEGQNVTLSCEQNLNHDAMYWYRQDPGQGLRLIYYSQIVNDFQKGDIAEGYSVSREKKESFPLTVTSAQKNPTAFYLCASSKTGALSGANVLTFGAGSRLTVL.

The chain recombines TRBV6-5 with TRBJ2-5, with D possibly TRBD1 on 7 matching bases. Germline CDR1 and CDR2: MNHEY and SVGAGI. Between the trimmed V and J ends, which lost 8 bases and 6 bases, there was a span of 22 bases. The CDR3 is made up of 15 amino acids. As DNA, the CDR3 is TGTGCCAGCGGCGGGACAGTCCGAGAAACAAAGACCCAGTACTTC. This encodes CASGGTVRETKTQYF.